Described below is a single T cell receptor (beta chain) sequence and its context. The data originate from a study of blood T cell repertoires in COVID-19. The CDR3 has 13 amino acids. Germline loops: CDR1 SGHDN, CDR2 FVKESK. V was clipped by 3 bases and J by 5 bases, with 8 bases between them. Measured with immunoSEQ multiplex PCR; TCRdb has only the in-frame clones, and not every one. This table holds some 210,000 clones, roughly four fifths found once. Input material: PBMCs or T cells enriched from blood (not recorded which). This clonotype was obtained from a man aged 40-55 years who had recovered from COVID-19. V and J are TRBV14 and TRBJ1-5; tentatively, D is TRBD1 (5 bases). The CDR3 loop is CASSQGTYQPQHF. In DNA, the CDR3 is TGTGCCAGCAGCCAGGGGACTTATCAGCCCCAGCATTTT.